This T cell receptor (beta chain) appears in the sequencing data of a study of T cells in Graves' hyperthyroidism and ophthalmopathy. Study as a whole: Upon initial diagnosis and before any treatment, peripheral blood was collected.

This CDR3 contains 16 residues. Looked up from germline, CDR1 is MNHNS and CDR2 is SASEGT. V was shortened by 7 bases and J by 4 bases, with 22 bases between the two germline ends. Patients between 18 and 65 years old had hyperthyroidism, newly diagnosed and lasting under 2 months. Pregnant or lactating patients were excluded, as were those with uncontrolled infection or other autoimmune disease. Based on clinical symptoms, serum thyroxine and TRAb, thyroid ultrasound and orbital computed tomography, diagnoses were reached. Amplification of TCR beta CDR3 regions was performed using RNA transcripts as template. A first-round RT-PCR of the TCR CDR3 used the HTBI primer set. TCRdb re-called the multiplex PCR reads with MiXCR, one entry per CDR3 protein. This table holds around 500,000 distinct CDR3 sequences, 13% to 15% found once.

The clonotype originates from a woman aged 40 to 50 with Graves' hyperthyroidism. The sequenced sample consisted of blood. The chain joins TRBV6-1 to TRBJ1-1; perhaps TRBD1 as D (6 bases). The chain's CDR3 is CASIGGGTSGPTEAFF. CDR3 nucleotides: TGTGCCAGCATAGGGGGTGGCACGTCGGGCCCCACTGAAGCTTTCTTT.